One and the same sample provided the 6 T cell receptor beta chains below, sequenced in a study of TIL therapy for anti-PD-1-resistant metastatic lung cancer. Documented time point: pre-treatment sample, taken before nivolumab and TIL therapy. This was the immunoSEQ v3 assay. Some clones are missing from TCRdb's copy, which holds only in-frame ones; the method was immunoSEQ multiplex PCR. The sample contains 40,000 to 55,000 clones, approximately 79% of which appear only once. Sequenced material: blood, taken at baseline. These receptor sequences come from a woman aged 30 to 85 with non-small cell lung cancer.

This chain links TRBV28 with TRBJ1-2; 8 bases line up with TRBD1. CDR1 and CDR2 from the germline V gene are MDHEN and SYDVKM. This CDR3 comprises 13 residues. V shed 7 bases and J 8 bases; nucleotides not matched to a gene: 9. CDR3 sequence (DNA): TGTGCCAGCACTCTTCCCAGGGGGCTAGGCTACACCTTC. Amino acid sequence: CASTLPRGLGYTF.

The rearrangement joins TRBV19 to TRBJ2-5; 8 bases map to TRBD2. Judging by the DNA end, TRBJ2-7 fits better; the J call may be wrong. Germline V gene sequence: CDR1 LNHDA, CDR2 SQIVND (reference sequence). The CDR3 covers 12 residues. The chain's CDR3 is CASSAGGYEQYF. The CDR3 region has the DNA TGTGCCAGTAGTGCGGGGGGCTACGAGCAGTACTTC.

The rearrangement joins TRBV7-8 to TRBJ1-1; D call uncertain. This CDR3 has 11 amino acids. The V and J ends lost 5 bases and 5 bases respectively, with 6 bases between them. The germline gives CDR1 SGHVS, CDR2 FQNEAQ. The CDR3 sequence is CASSPWTEAFF. CDR3 sequence (DNA): TGTGCCAGCAGCCCGTGGACTGAAGCTTTCTTT. Full variable domain (missing parts from reference TRBV7-8 and TRBJ1-1): GAGVSQSPRYKVAKRGQDVALRCDPISGHVSLFWYQQALGQGPEFLTYFQNEAQLDKSGLPSDRFFAERPEGSVSTLKIQRTQQEDSAVYLCASSPWTEAFFGQGTRLTVV.

This chain joins TRBV27 and TRBJ1-4, with 11 nucleotides matching TRBD1. Germline-derived CDR1 and CDR2 are MNHEY and SMNVEV (reference sequence). Unmatched junction bases numbered 3, after V lost 9 bases and J lost 6 bases. The CDR3 has 13 amino acids. The CDR3 DNA sequence: TGTGCCAGTCGGGGACAGGGGGATGAAAAACTGTTTTTT. Translation gives CASRGQGDEKLFF.

In this sample, this clone turned up a few times. CDR3 in amino acids: CASSESNWAALWGGYTF. The CDR3 DNA sequence: TGCGCCAGCAGTGAGTCCAACTGGGCAGCCCTATGGGGGGGCTACACCTTC. The rearrangement links TRBV10-2 to TRBJ1-2; perhaps TRBD1 as D (5 bases). Germline V gene lookup returns CDR1 WSHSY and CDR2 SAAADI. This CDR3 region has 17 residues. The V and J ends lost 0 bases and 8 bases respectively, with 22 bases between them.

This sequence joins TRBV7-8 and TRBJ1-3; TRBD1 matches 7 bases. Germline V gives CDR1 SGHVS, CDR2 FQNEAQ. There are 15 residues in the CDR3. V gave up 5 bases and J gave up 2 bases; unmatched junction bases: 6. CDR3 coding DNA: TGTGCCAGCAGCATGGACAGGATCACTGGAAACACCATATATTTT. Protein sequence: CASSMDRITGNTIYF.